This TCR beta chain was captured in a study of OX40 agonist ivuxolimab in advanced cancers. The CDR3 consists of 11 residues. The V end was cut by 0 bases, the J end by 13 bases, with 9 bases between. CDR1 and CDR2 (germline): PRHDT, FYEKMQ (reference sequence). The repertoire was sequenced with immunoSEQ multiplex PCR; TCRdb's copy has only in-frame clones and lacks some. The repertoire holds some 80,000 clones, with 94% as singletons. In this sample, this clone turned up a few times. This sequence joins TRBV13 and TRBJ1-1; perhaps TRBD1 as D (5 bases). Here the sequenced sample was CD4+ or CD8+ T cells sorted from blood, taken in a trial of the OX40 agonist ivuxolimab. The TCR originated in an adult with an advanced solid tumor such as melanoma, head and neck, liver or kidney cancer. This CDR3 is CASSLGGRGFF. The CDR3 DNA reads TGTGCCAGCAGCTTAGGGGGACGAGGTTTCTTT. Looking up the rest from reference TRBV13 and TRBJ1-1 gives the full variable domain: AAGVIQSPRHLIKEKRETATLKCYPIPRHDTVYWYQQGPGQDPQFLISFYEKMQSDKGSIPDRFSAQQFSDYHSELNMSSLELGDSALYFCASSLGGRGFFGQGTRLTVV.